One T cell receptor beta chain is described in this entry. The data derive from a study of cytomegalovirus exposure and HLA in healthy donors. PCR employed 60 Vbeta and 13 Jbeta primers. TCRdb's table, derived via immunoSEQ multiplex PCR, lists solely in-frame clones and lacks some. Here the sample spans roughly 160,000 clones, roughly 80% being singletons. Germline V lookup: CDR1 SGHRS, CDR2 YFSETQ. Trimming removed 0 bases from V and 0 bases from J, with 12 bases in between. The CDR3 sequence is 17 residues long. The sequencing input was PBMCs. The sequence was collected from a male donor in good health and CMV-seronegative. This rearrangement joins TRBV5-1 to TRBJ1-4; D ambiguous. In nucleotides, the CDR3 is TGCGCCAGCAGCTTGGTGGGAGACTTTGCAACTAATGAAAAACTGTTTTTT. Translated, it gives CASSLVGDFATNEKLFF.